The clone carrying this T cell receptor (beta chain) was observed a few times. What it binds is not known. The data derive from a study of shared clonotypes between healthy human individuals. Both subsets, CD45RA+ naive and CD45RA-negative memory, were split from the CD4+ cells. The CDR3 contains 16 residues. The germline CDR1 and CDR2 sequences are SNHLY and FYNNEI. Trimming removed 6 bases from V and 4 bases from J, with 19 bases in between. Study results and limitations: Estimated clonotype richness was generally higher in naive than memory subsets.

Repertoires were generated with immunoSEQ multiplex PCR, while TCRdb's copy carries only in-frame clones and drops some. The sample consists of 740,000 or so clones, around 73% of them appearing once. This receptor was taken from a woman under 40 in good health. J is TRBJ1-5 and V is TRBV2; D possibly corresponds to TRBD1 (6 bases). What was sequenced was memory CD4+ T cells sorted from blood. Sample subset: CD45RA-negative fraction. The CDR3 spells CASRGDRYGGNQPQHF. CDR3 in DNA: TGTGCCAGCAGGGGAGACAGGTACGGGGGGAATCAGCCCCAGCATTTT.